A single sample gave rise to the 27 T cell receptor beta chains below, sequenced in a study of PD-L1 blockade in urothelial cancer. Here immunoSEQ multiplex PCR was the method, and the copy in TCRdb shows in-frame clones only, minus some. This table holds tens of thousands of clones, around 79% found once. The sample consisted of PBMCs, taken around atezolizumab (anti-PD-L1) treatment. Every receptor here comes from an older man with urothelial cancer.

The chain uses TRBV27 and TRBJ2-2; possible D gene TRBD1, 5 bases. This CDR3 has 16 residues. The V end lost 2 bases, the J end lost 3 bases, and 13 bases lay between the germline ends. Germline values: CDR1 MNHEY, CDR2 SMNVEV (reference sequence). The CDR3 region is CASSLNPAGYTGELFF. CDR3 nucleotides: TGTGCCAGCAGTTTAAACCCCGCAGGGTACACCGGGGAGCTGTTTTTT.

The genes are TRBV19 and TRBJ1-2, with TRBD1 identical over 8 bases. Germline V gene lookup returns CDR1 LNHDA and CDR2 SQIVND (reference sequence). The V segment lost 4 bases and the J segment 2 bases; nucleotides outside the gene matches: 12. The CDR3 spans 17 residues. The CDR3 sequence is CASSTPGQEPPNYGYTF. In DNA form, the CDR3 reads TGTGCCAGTAGTACTCCGGGACAGGAGCCTCCAAACTATGGCTACACCTTC.

There are a few counts of this clone. This chain joins TRBV6-5 and TRBJ1-2; 9 bases are shared with TRBD1. The V segment lost 2 bases and the J segment 8 bases; nucleotides outside the gene matches: 9. Germline CDR1 MNHEY, CDR2 SVGAGI. The CDR3 loop spans 15 amino acids. For the CDR3, the DNA is TGTGCCAGCAGTTACAACACAGGGGGCGTGGGGGGCTACACCTTC. This translates into CASSYNTGGVGGYTF.

The chain links TRBV5-5 to TRBJ2-5; 8 nucleotides match TRBD2. The germline gives CDR1 SGHKS, CDR2 YYEKEE (reference sequence). Trimming at V came to 2 bases and at J to 4 bases, leaving 4 bases not matched to a gene. The CDR3 spans 14 residues. This CDR3 is CASSLSGSRETQYF. The CDR3 DNA follows: TGTGCCAGCAGCTTAAGCGGGAGTAGAGAGACCCAGTACTTC.

The genes are TRBV5-6 and TRBJ2-1, with 12 bases aligning to TRBD2. The V segment lost 4 bases and the J segment 9 bases; nucleotides outside the gene matches: 14. CDR1 SGHDT and CDR2 YYEEEE come from the germline V gene. The CDR3 extends over 17 amino acids. The CDR3 sequence: CASSLPGETSGSGEQFF. In DNA form, the CDR3 reads TGTGCCAGCAGCCTCCCGGGGGAGACTAGCGGGAGTGGTGAGCAGTTCTTC.

A word on this clone: One end of the junction is discordant with germline, which a read error may explain. Other DNA variants within this sample encode the same CDR3. The chain employs TRBV4-2 and TRBJ1-2; unclear D gene. The germline V gene encodes CDR1 LGHNA and CDR2 YNFKEQ. The CDR3 contains 14 residues. DNA for the CDR3: TGTGCCAGCAGCCAAGCCCCAGGCGGGCCTGGCTACACTTTC. Translation: CASSQAPGGPGYTF.

The chain has TRBV19 and TRBJ2-7, with 7 bases that match TRBD2. This CDR3 has 16 residues. Germline V CDR1 and CDR2: LNHDA, SQIVND (reference sequence). V shed 6 bases, J shed 0 bases, and the junction held 11 bases outside the gene matches. In nucleotides, the CDR3 is TGTGCCAGTAGCCCCCTTTCCGCGGGAGACTCCTACGAGCAGTACTTC. This translates into CASSPLSAGDSYEQYF.

V usage is TRBV7-9 and J usage is TRBJ2-1, with D possibly TRBD2 on 5 matching bases. CDR3 length equals 16 residues. Germline values: CDR1 SEHNR, CDR2 FQNEAQ (reference sequence). With 1 base removed from V and 5 bases from J, the gap between germline ends came to 15 bases. CDR3 loop: CASSLGVLAQDNEQFF. In DNA form, the CDR3 reads TGTGCCAGCAGCTTAGGGGTGCTAGCCCAGGACAATGAGCAGTTCTTC.

The chain links TRBV2 to TRBJ1-5, with D perhaps TRBD1 (5 bases). Germline V CDR1 and CDR2: SNHLY, FYNNEI. V lost 3 bases to trimming and J lost 2 bases, with 14 bases between them. The CDR3 has 16 residues. DNA of the CDR3: TGTGCCAGCAGTGAGGGGGGTTCACCGGGCAATCAGCCCCAGCATTTT. Its protein product is CASSEGGSPGNQPQHF.

This clone was observed a handful of times. The chain carries TRBV28 and TRBJ1-2; D gene unclear. Deletions cut 5 bases from V and 4 bases from J, with 17 bases between. Germline-derived CDR1 and CDR2 are MDHEN and SYDVKM. This CDR3 comprises 15 residues. The CDR3 loop reads CASSLSQATTYGYTF. The CDR3 nucleotides are TGTGCCAGCAGTCTCTCCCAGGCAACCACCTATGGCTACACCTTC.

This clone was seen a single time. V and J are TRBV5-1 and TRBJ1-1; 7 bases are shared with TRBD1. After removal of 4 bases from V and 0 bases from J, the junction contained 9 bases not matched to a gene. Germline V gene data show CDR1 as SGHRS and CDR2 as YFSETQ. The length of the CDR3 is 16 residues. The CDR3 DNA is TGCGCCAGCAGCCGGGGGACAGAACTTATGAACACTGAAGCTTTCTTT. This gives the protein CASSRGTELMNTEAFF. The full variable domain, rest sourced from reference TRBV5-1 and TRBJ1-1, is KAGVTQTPRYLIKTRGQQVTLSCSPISGHRSVSWYQQTPGQGLQFLFEYFSETQRNKGNFPGRFSGRQFSNSRSEMNVSTLELGDSALYLCASSRGTELMNTEAFFGQGTRLTVV.

The V gene is TRBV6-5, the J gene TRBJ2-1, with a weak D call TRBD2 (7 bases). The CDR3 is 16 amino acids. The V gene lost 4 bases and the J gene lost 7 bases, with 20 bases spanning the gap. The germline V gene encodes CDR1 MNHEY and CDR2 SVGAGI. In DNA form, the CDR3 reads TGTGCCAGCAGTTCCCCAGCTGGGAGGGGGTTTAATGAGCAGTTCTTC. Residues: CASSSPAGRGFNEQFF.

The chain uses TRBV4-1 and TRBJ2-5; TRBD1 might be the D (6 bases). Per germline, CDR1 MGHRA and CDR2 YSYEKL. The CDR3 loop spans 16 amino acids. The V end was cut by 0 bases, the J end by 13 bases, with 24 bases between. CDR3 in DNA: TGCGCCAGCAGCCAAGATAATACAGGACAGCGCAGTAGGGCGTACTTC. This codes for CASSQDNTGQRSRAYF.

This clone is categorized as medium-sized (0.01 to 0.1%). The chain uses TRBV11-2 and TRBJ2-1, with 8 bases fitting TRBD2. Germline values: CDR1 SGHAT, CDR2 FQNNGV. V lost 8 bases, J lost 8 bases, and 11 bases stayed unmatched. The CDR3 extends over 14 amino acids. The CDR3 here is CASYGQGTRDEQFF. The CDR3 DNA follows: TGTGCCAGCTACGGGCAGGGGACTAGGGATGAGCAGTTCTTC.

This chain connects TRBV30 to TRBJ2-5, with 10 bases lining up with TRBD1. The CDR3 spans 13 residues. The junction had 3 bases not matched to a gene; V was cut back by 4 bases and J by 4 bases. Germline-derived CDR1 and CDR2 are GTSNPN and SVGIG (reference sequence). The CDR3 spells CAWKGQGPETQYF. The CDR3 nucleotides read TGTGCCTGGAAGGGACAGGGGCCAGAGACCCAGTACTTC.

As DNA, the CDR3 is TGTGCCAGCAGTGAAGCGGTCGCAGGGGGCACTGAAGCTTTCTTT. Encoded protein: CASSEAVAGGTEAFF. The chain combines TRBV2 with TRBJ1-1; 7 bases agree with TRBD1. The CDR3 is 15 residues long. The V gene end was trimmed by 0 bases and the J gene end by 4 bases; junction bases not matched to a gene: 5. Germline-derived CDR1 and CDR2 are SNHLY and FYNNEI.

This clone was seen only once. The V gene is TRBV5-4, the J gene TRBJ2-3; 7 nucleotides match TRBD1. There are 15 residues in the CDR3. With V trimmed by 4 bases and J by 4 bases, 9 bases remained unmatched. Germline CDR1 and CDR2: SGHNT and YYREEE (reference sequence). Here the CDR3 reads CASSTPRQGPDTQYF. CDR3 bases: TGTGCCAGCAGCACACCGAGACAGGGCCCAGATACGCAGTATTTT. Filled out from reference TRBV5-4 and TRBJ2-3, the complete variable domain reads ETGVTQSPTHLIKTRGQQVTLRCSSQSGHNTVSWYQQALGQGPQFIFQYYREEENGRGNFPPRFSGLQFPNYSSELNVNALELDDSALYLCASSTPRQGPDTQYFGPGTRLTVL.

The V call is TRBV9, the J call TRBJ2-3; D may be TRBD1 (6 bases). The V end lost 3 bases, the J end lost 0 bases, and 14 bases lay between the germline ends. Germline V gene data show CDR1 as SGDLS and CDR2 as YYNGEE. This CDR3 contains 16 residues. The DNA for the CDR3 is TGTGCCAGCAGCGCTTCCTGGACAGCAAGCACAGATACGCAGTATTTT. This encodes CASSASWTASTDTQYF.

This sequence joins TRBV15 and TRBJ2-1; 14 bases agree with TRBD2. V was pared by 5 bases and J by 3 bases, with 15 bases of the junction left unmatched. CDR3 length equals 20 residues. Germline CDR1 LNHNV, CDR2 YYDKDF (reference sequence). CDR3 residues: CATSVFGTSGRRVLYNEQFF. In DNA, the CDR3 is TGTGCCACCAGCGTCTTCGGGACTAGCGGGAGACGGGTCCTCTACAATGAGCAGTTCTTC. Using reference TRBV15 and TRBJ2-1 for the parts outside the CDR3, the full variable domain is DAMVIQNPRYQVTQFGKPVTLSCSQTLNHNVMYWYQQKSSQAPKLLFHYYDKDFNNEADTPDNFQSRRPNTSFCFLDIRSPGLGDTAMYLCATSVFGTSGRRVLYNEQFFGPGTRLTVL.

This chain uses TRBV6-5 with TRBJ2-1; 7 bases fit TRBD2. Trimming cost V 8 bases and J 4 bases; bases outside gene matches: 8. The CDR3 has 14 residues. Looked up from germline, CDR1 is MNHEY and CDR2 is SVGAGI. The CDR3 DNA reads as TGTGCCAGCGGGGGGAGGGGTCCGTACAATGAGCAGTTCTTC. The encoded protein is CASGGRGPYNEQFF.

This sequence joins TRBV25-1 and TRBJ2-1; TRBD2 matches at 8 bases. This CDR3 is 17 amino acids long. The V gene end was trimmed by 3 bases and the J gene end by 7 bases; junction bases not matched to a gene: 14. CDR1 is MGHDK and CDR2 is SYGVNS in the germline V gene. Here the CDR3 reads CASSDTRTSNYKNEQFF. CDR3 coding DNA: TGTGCCAGCAGTGACACCCGGACTAGCAATTATAAAAATGAGCAGTTCTTC.

The chain recombines TRBV15 with TRBJ1-2; 7 nucleotides line up with TRBD1. Unmatched junction bases numbered 10, after V lost 4 bases and J lost 5 bases. Germline CDR1 LNHNV, CDR2 YYDKDF (reference sequence). This CDR3 has 15 residues. The CDR3, as DNA: TGTGCCACCAGCACCTCTGACAGGGTGTTATATGGCTACACCTTC. Its protein is CATSTSDRVLYGYTF.

The chain carries TRBV2 and TRBJ2-7; TRBD2 matches at 10 bases. CDR1 and CDR2 (germline): SNHLY, FYNNEI. V shed 3 bases and J 5 bases; nucleotides not matched to a gene: 7. CDR3 size: 15 residues. The CDR3 is CASSDGTSGKHEQYF. The CDR3 DNA follows: TGTGCCAGCAGTGATGGAACTAGCGGGAAGCACGAGCAGTACTTC.

This clone has more than one count but fewer than ten. The CDR3 reads CASSEGADEQYF. The CDR3 DNA reads as TGCGCCAGCAGTGAAGGCGCGGACGAGCAGTACTTC. The V and J genes are TRBV10-1 and TRBJ2-7; D uncertain. The germline V and J ends were trimmed by 3 bases and 5 bases, with 8 bases remaining between them. The CDR3 has 12 amino acids. Germline V lookup: CDR1 WNHNN, CDR2 SYGVQD (reference sequence).

This clone was recorded once. This chain connects TRBV7-6 to TRBJ2-7; 10 bases agree with TRBD1. With V trimmed by 5 bases and J by 4 bases, 8 bases remained unmatched. Germline assignment: CDR1 SGHVS and CDR2 FNYEAQ. This CDR3 is 15 amino acids long. The CDR3 is CASSLDRGPNYEQYF. CDR3 nucleotide sequence: TGTGCCAGCAGCCTAGACAGGGGGCCAAATTACGAGCAGTACTTC.

This sequence joins TRBV28 and TRBJ1-2, with 9 nucleotides matching TRBD1. Germline trimming cut 4 bases from V and 0 bases from J; bases unmatched to any gene: 9. Germline values: CDR1 MDHEN, CDR2 SYDVKM. The CDR3 totals 17 residues. The CDR3 loop reads CASSWPTGGRSNYGYTF. CDR3 nucleotides: TGTGCCAGCAGTTGGCCTACAGGGGGCCGATCTAACTATGGCTACACCTTC.

The J gene is TRBJ2-1, the V gene TRBV7-8; the match to TRBD2 covers 7 bases. This CDR3 comprises 16 residues. V lost 1 base, J lost 4 bases, and 7 bases stayed unmatched. Germline V gene lookup returns CDR1 SGHVS and CDR2 FQNEAQ. The CDR3 protein is CASSLEGLGEYNEQFF. The DNA for the CDR3 is TGTGCCAGCAGCTTAGAAGGACTAGGCGAGTACAATGAGCAGTTCTTC.